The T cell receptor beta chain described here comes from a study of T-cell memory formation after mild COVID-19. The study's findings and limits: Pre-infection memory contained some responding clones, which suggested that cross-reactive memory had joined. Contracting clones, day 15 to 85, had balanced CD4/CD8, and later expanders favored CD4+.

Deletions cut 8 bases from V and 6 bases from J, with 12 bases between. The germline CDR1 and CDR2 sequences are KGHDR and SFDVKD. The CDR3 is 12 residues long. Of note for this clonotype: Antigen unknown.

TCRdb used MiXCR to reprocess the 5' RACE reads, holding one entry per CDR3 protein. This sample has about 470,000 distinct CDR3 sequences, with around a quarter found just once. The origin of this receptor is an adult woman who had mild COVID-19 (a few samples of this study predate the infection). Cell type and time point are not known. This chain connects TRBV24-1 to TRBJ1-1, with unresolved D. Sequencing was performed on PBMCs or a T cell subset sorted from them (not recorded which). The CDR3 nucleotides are TGTGCCACCAAAGGAGAGCGGGCTGAAGCTTTCTTT. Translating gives CATKGERAEAFF.